Presented here are 23 T cell receptor beta chains from one specimen sequenced in a study of T cells after yellow fever vaccination. TCRdb independently ran MiXCR on the 5' RACE reads; one entry per CDR3 protein. Of just under 600,000 distinct CDR3 sequences listed, about 13% are singletons. Sequencing used PBMCs, obtained on the day of the yellow fever booster vaccination. These receptors all stem from a man aged 25-40 years who received the YFV17D yellow fever vaccine.

The CDR3 DNA follows: TGTGCCAGCAGTGGCCCCCTAGCGGGAGGGGCAGATACGCAGTATTTT. It is translated as CASSGPLAGGADTQYF. The chain employs TRBV12-3 or TRBV12-4 and TRBJ2-3; 12 bases map to TRBD2. Losses at the gene ends were 5 bases for V and 4 bases for J; bases not matched to a gene: 7. The CDR3 extends over 16 amino acids.

This clonotype was observed a handful of times. The V call is TRBV20-1, the J call TRBJ2-6; perhaps TRBD1 as D (6 bases). V was trimmed by 5 bases and J by 4 bases, leaving 12 bases between them. This CDR3 has 14 amino acids. The germline gives CDR1 DFQATT, CDR2 SNEGSKA (reference sequence). Here the CDR3 reads CSASQGSGANVLTF. In DNA, the CDR3 is TGCAGTGCTTCACAGGGCTCCGGGGCCAACGTCCTGACTTTC.

This clonotype was recorded many times. This chain links TRBV5-1 with TRBJ2-1, with TRBD1 matching over 9 bases. Germline trimming cut 5 bases from V and 4 bases from J; bases unmatched to any gene: 1. Germline V gene sequence: CDR1 SGHRS, CDR2 YFSETQ. The length of the CDR3 is 13 residues. This CDR3 is CASSGTGYNEQFF. The CDR3 bases are TGCGCCAGCAGTGGGACAGGGTACAATGAGCAGTTCTTC.

CDR3 residues: CASSPLRGDSEQYF. In nucleotides, the CDR3 is TGTGCCAGCAGCCCACTTCGGGGGGATAGCGAGCAGTACTTC. The chain has TRBV14 and TRBJ2-7, with 7 bases matching TRBD2. CDR1 and CDR2 (germline): SGHDN, FVKESK. The J segment lost 6 bases and the V segment lost 4 bases, leaving 9 bases of the junction unmatched. CDR3 length: 14 residues.

This chain uses TRBV5-1 with TRBJ2-5, with 7 bases lining up with TRBD1. Germline values: CDR1 SGHRS, CDR2 YFSETQ. The CDR3 is 13 amino acids. V dropped 7 bases and J dropped 5; count of bases not matched to a gene: 8. The CDR3: CASGKGGSETQYF. CDR3 nucleotide sequence: TGCGCCAGCGGCAAAGGGGGCTCGGAGACCCAGTACTTC.

This clonotype was found a few times. The rearrangement links TRBV6-6 to TRBJ1-2; D might be TRBD1 (6 bases). The CDR3 has 13 residues. Germline V CDR1 and CDR2: MNHNY, SVGAGI (reference sequence). The V end lost 5 bases, the J end lost 3 bases, and 10 bases lay between the germline ends. CDR3 sequence (DNA): TGTGCCAGCAGTCAACAGGGAGACTATGGCTACACCTTC. Translating gives CASSQQGDYGYTF.

This sequence joins TRBV29-1 and TRBJ2-7; 13 bases match TRBD2. This CDR3 contains 13 residues. V trimming: 6 bases; J trimming: 4 bases; junction bases outside the gene matches: 3. CDR1 is SQVTM and CDR2 is ANQGSEA in the germline V gene. This CDR3 is CSVRTSGSYEQYF. In DNA, the CDR3 is TGCAGCGTCAGGACTAGCGGGAGTTACGAGCAGTACTTC.

This chain uses TRBV10-3 with TRBJ2-5, with 10 bases lining up with TRBD2. The CDR3 contains 15 residues. V was clipped by 10 bases and J by 5 bases; unmatched bases: 13. Germline V CDR1 and CDR2: ENHRY, SYGVKD. Here the CDR3 DNA reads TGTGCCACCTCTCTAGCGGGAGCCGGCGGGGAGACCCAGTACTTC. Translated: CATSLAGAGGETQYF.

This chain connects TRBV3-1 to TRBJ2-7, with unresolved D. The V gene lost 6 bases and the J gene lost 0 bases, with 15 bases spanning the gap. This CDR3 has 15 amino acids. Germline values: CDR1 LGHDT, CDR2 YNNKEL (reference sequence). The CDR3 bases are TGTGCCAGCAGTCAGAGGCTCTGGGCCTCCTACGAGCAGTACTTC. Translated, it gives CASSQRLWASYEQYF.

The chain uses TRBV6-1 and TRBJ1-2; D gene unclear. The CDR3 is 16 amino acids. Germline-derived CDR1 and CDR2 are MNHNS and SASEGT. Trimming stripped 7 bases from V and 5 bases from J, with 23 bases between. CDR3: CASMPRPNTVGYGYTF. The CDR3 coding sequence is TGTGCCAGCATGCCACGGCCTAATACGGTCGGATATGGCTACACCTTC.

This chain uses TRBV13 with TRBJ2-5; maybe TRBD2 (5 bases). The CDR3 has 13 amino acids. Trimming shortened V by 5 bases and J by 8 bases, and 15 bases separated the two germline ends. Germline CDR1 PRHDT, CDR2 FYEKMQ (reference sequence). CDR3 amino acids: CASSATNGNTQYF. The DNA for the CDR3 is TGTGCCAGCAGCGCCACGAACGGGAACACCCAGTACTTC.

This sequence joins TRBV18 and TRBJ2-5; perhaps D is TRBD1 or TRBD2 (5 bases each). Germline V CDR1 and CDR2: KGHSH, LQKENI. The CDR3 is 14 residues long. V was trimmed by 3 bases and J by 5 bases, leaving 13 bases between them. CDR3 protein: CASSPLGRSETQYF. CDR3 sequence (DNA): TGTGCCAGCTCACCCCTGGGACGTTCGGAGACCCAGTACTTC.

V usage is TRBV20-1 and J usage is TRBJ2-5; unclear D gene. The CDR3 spans 13 residues. V lost 1 base to trimming and J lost 1 base, with 7 bases between them. CDR1 is DFQATT, CDR2 SNEGSKA, per germline (reference sequence). The CDR3 coding sequence is TGCAGTGCTAGAGGACGAATCCAAGAGACCCAGTACTTC. Protein sequence: CSARGRIQETQYF.

There are a few counts of this clonotype. V and J are TRBV18 and TRBJ2-4; D is uncertain. Trimming shortened V by 3 bases and J by 10 bases, and 13 bases separated the two germline ends. Germline V gene data show CDR1 as KGHSH and CDR2 as LQKENI. This CDR3 has 13 residues. This chain's CDR3 is CASSPGTVGIQYF. The CDR3 DNA follows: TGTGCCAGCTCACCTGGTACCGTGGGAATTCAGTACTTC.

V usage is TRBV27 and J usage is TRBJ2-3; D not certain. The CDR3 extends over 15 amino acids. Trimming shortened V by 4 bases and J by 5 bases, and 16 bases separated the two germline ends. Per the germline V gene, CDR1 is MNHEY and CDR2 is SMNVEV (reference sequence). The CDR3 bases are TGTGCCAGCAGTTACAAGTGGGTCGGTGTAGATACGCAGTATTTT. Residues: CASSYKWVGVDTQYF.

The chain uses TRBV18 and TRBJ2-7; possible D gene TRBD1, 7 bases. CDR1 is KGHSH and CDR2 is LQKENI in the germline V gene. The CDR3 is 15 amino acids. V was cut by 3 bases and J by 4 bases, with 16 bases left in between. The CDR3 DNA sequence: TGTGCCAGCTCACCTGGAGGGGGCGTTCGGTACGAGCAGTACTTC. Translating gives CASSPGGGVRYEQYF. Full variable domain (outside the CDR3, taken from reference TRBV18 and TRBJ2-7): NAGVMQNPRHLVRRRGQEARLRCSPMKGHSHVYWYRQLPEEGLKFMVYLQKENIIDESGMPKERFSAEFPKEGPSILRIQQVVRGDSAAYFCASSPGGGVRYEQYFGPGTRLTVT.

The V and J genes are TRBV28 and TRBJ2-3; D is unresolved. V lost 3 bases to trimming and J lost 2 bases, with 9 bases between them. CDR1 is MDHEN, CDR2 SYDVKM, per germline. This CDR3 has 14 residues. The CDR3 DNA reads as TGTGCCAGCAGTTTCTCAGTGAACACAGATACGCAGTATTTT. Encoded protein: CASSFSVNTDTQYF.

This clonotype came up a few times. CDR3 region: CSARSLLADGVETQYF. The DNA for the CDR3 is TGCAGTGCTAGAAGTTTGCTTGCCGATGGGGTGGAGACCCAGTACTTC. The rearrangement uses TRBV20-1 and TRBJ2-5; D ambiguous. Trimming shortened V by 2 bases and J by 5 bases, and 21 bases separated the two germline ends. The CDR3 totals 16 residues. Looked up from germline, CDR1 is DFQATT and CDR2 is SNEGSKA (reference sequence).

The rearrangement joins TRBV29-1 to TRBJ2-1; possibly TRBD2 for D (5 bases). V shed 3 bases and J shed 2 bases, with 14 bases lying between them. The germline V gene encodes CDR1 SQVTM and CDR2 ANQGSEA. The CDR3 consists of 15 residues. The CDR3 DNA reads TGCAGCGTTGAGTTTAGCGTCCCTCCCTACAATGAGCAGTTCTTC. Protein: CSVEFSVPPYNEQFF.

In its sample, this clonotype was seen a few times. The chain employs TRBV20-1 and TRBJ2-3; D unresolved. The CDR3 runs to 12 residues. Germline assignment: CDR1 DFQATT and CDR2 SNEGSKA (reference sequence). Trimming cost V 4 bases and J 4 bases, with 9 bases left between them. The CDR3 sequence is CSAKLGPDTQYF. CDR3 nucleotide sequence: TGCAGTGCTAAGTTGGGTCCAGATACGCAGTATTTT.

This clonotype was recorded only once. This chain joins TRBV9 and TRBJ2-2, with D perhaps TRBD2 (6 bases). This CDR3 comprises 16 residues. CDR1 and CDR2 (germline): SGDLS, YYNGEE. Trimming shortened V by 2 bases and J by 3 bases, and 14 bases separated the two germline ends. The CDR3 loop reads CASSVAGGADTGELFF. For the CDR3, the DNA is TGTGCCAGCAGCGTTGCCGGGGGAGCCGACACCGGGGAGCTGTTTTTT.

This clonotype was seen at least ten times. This rearrangement joins TRBV7-9 to TRBJ1-1, with D perhaps matching TRBD1 (5 bases). Trimming removed 9 bases at V and 3 bases at J, with 8 bases between. This CDR3 comprises 11 residues. CDR1 SEHNR and CDR2 FQNEAQ come from the germline V gene (reference sequence). The CDR3 loop reads CASRGDTEAFF. The CDR3 nucleotides are TGTGCCAGTCGGGGGGACACTGAAGCTTTCTTT.

Note on this clonotype: The junction departs from germline at one end; a sequencing error may be responsible. The chain combines TRBV29-1 with TRBJ2-7; no clear D gene. In germline, CDR1 is SQVTM, CDR2 ANQGSEA. The CDR3 extends over 14 amino acids. The CDR3 DNA reads as TGCAGCGTTGAAGTTGGCAGCCAACCCTACCAGCAGTACTTC. This gives the protein CSVEVGSQPYQQYF.